This is a list of T cell receptor beta chains from one sample in a study of T cells expressing NK-cell markers. TCRdb reworked the 5' RACE reads into one entry per CDR3 protein, no DNA. The sample table sets out 200,000 to 300,000 distinct CDR3 sequences. The material sequenced was blood T cells: a sorted CD56 or NKG2C T cell subset, CD4+ or CD8+ T cells, or bulk PBMC T cells (not recorded which). These receptors all stem from a woman aged 18 to 75 in good health. The CDR3 runs from the conserved cysteine through the conserved F or W.

V	J	CDR3
TRBV6-2/TRBV6-3	TRBJ1-5	CASSSTGRPPQHF
TRBV6-1	TRBJ1-1	CASSQPGQGLVRNTEAFF
TRBV24-1	TRBJ2-5	CATSGQGVGETQYF
TRBV20-1	TRBJ2-7	CSAIQGYEQYF
TRBV20-1	TRBJ2-1	CSARGWERGGYNEQFF
TRBV5-1	TRBJ2-5	CASSLLGLAGGPMAETQYF
TRBV20-1	TRBJ1-2	CSAREGTRLDYTF
TRBV5-6	TRBJ1-4	CASSYDTGAPNEKLFF
TRBV6-2/TRBV6-3	TRBJ2-7	CASNALGLAYEQYF
TRBV28	TRBJ2-7	CASSQPDGLGYEQYF
TRBV28	TRBJ2-5	CASTPGGPKETQYF
TRBV11-1	TRBJ2-5	CASSLRGTSGRGGGETQYF
TRBV20-1	TRBJ2-1	CSARDLLAGVNEQFF
TRBV10-3	TRBJ2-3	CAISESVSTDTQYF
TRBV20-1	TRBJ2-3	CSATGPIAERTDTQYF
TRBV28	TRBJ2-4	CASSPLGQASRLAKNIQYF
TRBV14	TRBJ1-4	CASSQAGELNEKLFF
TRBV20-1	TRBJ2-7	CSARNQAGRAPNEQYF
TRBV20-1	TRBJ2-1	CSASFGTAYNEQFF
TRBV20-1	TRBJ2-1	CSARGQISYNEQFF
TRBV24-1	TRBJ2-5	CATSEDRGEIQETQYF
TRBV20-1	TRBJ1-5	CSARGQSNQPQHF
TRBV2	TRBJ1-3	CASSERTSSGNTIYF